The 27 T cell receptor beta chains below were found in one sample sequenced in a study of cytomegalovirus exposure and HLA in healthy donors. The PCR made use of 60 Vbeta and 13 Jbeta primers. Sequencing used immunoSEQ multiplex PCR; TCRdb keeps in-frame clones, though not all of them. This sample has about 210,000 clones; roughly 90% occur once, and the top ten carry around 0.3%. The sequenced sample was PBMCs. The receptors shown here come from a woman aged 25 to 45 in good health and CMV-seronegative.

CDR3 nucleotide sequence: TGTGCCAGCAGCTTAGGACAGGGGGATACGCAGTATTTT. Translated: CASSLGQGDTQYF. The V and J genes are TRBV11-2 and TRBJ2-3; 8 bases align to TRBD1. V shed 1 base and J 6 bases; nucleotides not matched to a gene: 0. The V gene's germline CDR1 is SGHAT and CDR2 FQNNGV. The CDR3 has 13 amino acids.

This clone has just one count. The V gene is TRBV6-6, the J gene TRBJ2-7, with D perhaps matching TRBD2 (6 bases). The V end was cut by 7 bases, the J end by 2 bases, with 12 bases between. Germline loops: CDR1 MNHNY, CDR2 SVGAGI (reference sequence). The CDR3 has 13 amino acids. The CDR3 DNA is TGTGCCAGCACCTATAGCGGAACCTACGAGCAGTACTTC. This translates into CASTYSGTYEQYF.

This clone was seen once. This chain links TRBV29-1 with TRBJ2-1; 12 bases are a match to TRBD2. Germline trimming cut 1 base from V and 0 bases from J; bases unmatched to any gene: 4. The CDR3 has 17 residues. Germline CDR1 is SQVTM and CDR2 is ANQGSEA. The CDR3 DNA reads TGCAGCGTTGAAGTGCTAGCGGGAGGGAGCTCCTACAATGAGCAGTTCTTC. Protein sequence: CSVEVLAGGSSYNEQFF.

The V call is TRBV27, the J call TRBJ2-1, with D possibly TRBD1 on 6 matching bases. Trimming cost V 2 bases and J 5 bases, with 16 bases left between them. Germline V gene lookup returns CDR1 MNHEY and CDR2 SMNVEV (reference sequence). The CDR3 contains 16 residues. CDR3 nucleotide sequence: TGTGCCAGCAGTTTAGACAGGCCCCCCCTTAACAATGAGCAGTTCTTC. This encodes CASSLDRPPLNNEQFF.

The gene calls are TRBV4-2 and TRBJ1-1; maybe TRBD1 (6 bases). V was cut by 0 bases and J by 5 bases, with 13 bases left in between. The CDR3 extends over 15 amino acids. Germline lookup yields CDR1 LGHNA and CDR2 YNFKEQ. The CDR3 DNA is TGTGCCAGCAGCCAAGAGAGGGGGACCGGGACTGAAGCTTTCTTT. It is translated as CASSQERGTGTEAFF.

The V and J genes are TRBV5-1 and TRBJ2-5, with a tentative D call TRBD2 (6 bases). The CDR3 contains 15 residues. V lost 4 bases, J lost 0 bases, and 13 bases lay in between. Germline CDR1 reads SGHRS; CDR2 reads YFSETQ. The CDR3 nucleotides are TGCGCCAGCAGCGCCGAGGGGAGGAACCAAGAGACCCAGTACTTC. Its translation is CASSAEGRNQETQYF.

This chain uses TRBV19 with TRBJ2-5; possible D gene TRBD1, 5 bases. The CDR3 length is 13 residues. CDR1 and CDR2 (germline): LNHDA, SQIVND (reference sequence). The V gene lost 5 bases and the J gene lost 5 bases, with 12 bases spanning the gap. The CDR3 spells CASSLAGWETQYF. CDR3 nucleotides: TGTGCCAGTAGTCTTGCAGGGTGGGAGACCCAGTACTTC. Full variable domain (missing parts from reference TRBV19 and TRBJ2-5): DGGITQSPKYLFRKEGQNVTLSCEQNLNHDAMYWYRQDPGQGLRLIYYSQIVNDFQKGDIAEGYSVSREKKESFPLTVTSAQKNPTAFYLCASSLAGWETQYFGPGTRLLVL.

The CDR3: CASKGQGASYEQYF. CDR3 bases: TGTGCCAGCAAAGGACAGGGCGCCTCCTACGAGCAGTACTTC. The chain couples TRBV6-5 to TRBJ2-5; the match to TRBD1 covers 8 bases. The J call may be in error: the DNA end matches TRBJ2-7 better. CDR3 length: 14 residues. Germline CDR1 MNHEY, CDR2 SVGAGI.

The gene calls are TRBV5-4 and TRBJ2-1; 12 bases fit TRBD2. The germline V gene encodes CDR1 SGHNT and CDR2 YYREEE (reference sequence). V lost 5 bases, J lost 9 bases, and 6 bases stayed unmatched. The CDR3 has 14 amino acids. CDR3 coding DNA: TGTGCCAGCAGTCTGACTAGCGGGAGTTTTGAGCAGTTCTTC. It encodes CASSLTSGSFEQFF.

The rearrangement joins TRBV30 to TRBJ2-3; possibly TRBD2 for D (6 bases). The germline V and J ends were trimmed by 4 bases and 3 bases, with 17 bases remaining between them. This CDR3 has 15 residues. Germline CDR1 GTSNPN, CDR2 SVGIG (reference sequence). CDR3 loop: CAWTREGFETDTQYF. In DNA form, the CDR3 reads TGTGCCTGGACGCGGGAAGGATTTGAGACAGATACGCAGTATTTT. Filled out from reference TRBV30 and TRBJ2-3, the complete variable domain reads SQTIHQWPATLVQPVGSPLSLECTVEGTSNPNLYWYRQAAGRGLQLLFYSVGIGQISSEVPQNLSASRPQDRQFILSSKKLLLSDSGFYLCAWTREGFETDTQYFGPGTRLTVL.

V and J are TRBV18 and TRBJ1-1; D may be TRBD1 (5 bases). The CDR3 contains 14 residues. The germline CDR1 and CDR2 sequences are KGHSH and LQKENI. V lost 6 bases and J lost 8, with 19 bases in between. The CDR3, as DNA: TGTGCCAGCTCGCCAGCAGGGATACACAAGGAAGCTTTCTTT. Its protein product is CASSPAGIHKEAFF.

The V and J genes are TRBV7-9 and TRBJ2-7; 8 positions agree with TRBD2. Losses at the gene ends were 5 bases for V and 7 bases for J; bases not matched to a gene: 10. Looked up from germline, CDR1 is SEHNR and CDR2 is FQNEAQ (reference sequence). The CDR3 has 14 amino acids. CDR3 DNA sequence: TGTGCCAGCAGCGACGCCGGGGGGGTAGGGGAGCAGTACTTC. The encoded protein is CASSDAGGVGEQYF.

J is TRBJ2-7 and V is TRBV27; 9 nucleotides agree with TRBD1. V was pared by 4 bases and J by 6 bases, with 10 bases of the junction left unmatched. This CDR3 comprises 15 residues. Germline CDR1 and CDR2: MNHEY and SMNVEV (reference sequence). The CDR3 loop is CASSSPGQGLGEQYF. CDR3 nucleotide sequence: TGTGCCAGCAGTTCGCCGGGACAGGGTCTGGGCGAGCAGTACTTC.

The V and J genes are TRBV11-2 and TRBJ1-2; 9 nucleotides align to TRBD1. Trimming at V came to 2 bases and at J to 2 bases, leaving 6 bases not matched to a gene. The CDR3 covers 16 residues. CDR1 is SGHAT, CDR2 FQNNGV, per germline. The CDR3 reads CASSLTRGQGNYGYTF. The CDR3 region has the DNA TGTGCCAGCAGCTTAACTCGGGGACAGGGCAACTATGGCTACACCTTC.

This clone showed up just a few times. V gene TRBV27 combines with J gene TRBJ2-7, with 14 nucleotides matching TRBD2. Trimming cost V 4 bases and J 6 bases; bases outside gene matches: 8. Germline V gene sequence: CDR1 MNHEY, CDR2 SMNVEV (reference sequence). This CDR3 region has 16 residues. The DNA for the CDR3 is TGTGCCAGCAGTTCGAGACTCGGACTAGCGGGGGGCGAGCAGTACTTC. Amino acid sequence: CASSSRLGLAGGEQYF.

The chain recombines TRBV5-4 with TRBJ2-3; 10 bases line up with TRBD2. The CDR3 sequence is 15 residues long. The germline gives CDR1 SGHNT, CDR2 YYREEE (reference sequence). V lost 4 bases to trimming and J lost 3 bases; unmatched junction nucleotides: 5. For the CDR3, the DNA is TGTGCCAGCAGCACCAATAGCGGGGGGACAGATACGCAGTATTTT. Protein: CASSTNSGGTDTQYF.

The rearrangement links TRBV29-1 to TRBJ1-4, with D hard to call. Germline V gene data show CDR1 as SQVTM and CDR2 as ANQGSEA. Trimming pared 6 bases from V and 8 bases from J, leaving 13 bases between. The CDR3 is made up of 12 amino acids. As DNA, the CDR3 is TGCAGCGTGACGGGAGTCGGAGAAAAACTGTTTTTT. It encodes CSVTGVGEKLFF.

This clone was seen a handful of times. J is TRBJ1-2 and V is TRBV2; tentative D call: TRBD1 (6 bases). This CDR3 has 13 residues. The V end was cut by 9 bases, the J end by 2 bases, with 13 bases between. Germline V lookup: CDR1 SNHLY, CDR2 FYNNEI. The CDR3 loop reads CASTWTENYGYTF. The CDR3 DNA is TGTGCCAGTACTTGGACAGAAAACTATGGCTACACCTTC. The whole variable domain, filled in from reference TRBV2 and TRBJ1-2, reads EPEVTQTPSHQVTQMGQEVILRCVPISNHLYFYWYRQILGQKVEFLVSFYNNEISEKSEIFDDQFSVERPDGSNFTLKIRSTKLEDSAMYFCASTWTENYGYTFGSGTRLTVV.

This clone was seen only a few times. The CDR3 here is CASSLGTRGEAFF. The DNA of the CDR3 is TGTGCCAGCAGTTTAGGGACAAGAGGTGAAGCTTTCTTT. The chain links TRBV28 to TRBJ1-1; D perhaps matches TRBD1 (6 bases). Trimming removed 2 bases at V and 7 bases at J, with 11 bases between. Germline V gene sequence: CDR1 MDHEN, CDR2 SYDVKM. This CDR3 contains 13 residues.

The rearrangement joins TRBV5-6 to TRBJ2-6; possibly TRBD2 for D (6 bases). CDR3 length equals 16 residues. Germline loops: CDR1 SGHDT, CDR2 YYEEEE. V was cut by 3 bases and J by 0 bases, with 10 bases left in between. In DNA, the CDR3 is TGTGCCAGCAGCTGGGGAGGTGGCTCTGGGGCCAACGTCCTGACTTTC. It yields the protein CASSWGGGSGANVLTF.

This chain uses TRBV5-4 with TRBJ2-3, with 12 bases that match TRBD2. There are 18 residues in the CDR3. V was pared by 5 bases and J by 2 bases, with 12 bases of the junction left unmatched. Germline V lookup: CDR1 SGHNT, CDR2 YYREEE (reference sequence). The CDR3 sequence: CASRPLPGTSGYTDTQYF. The CDR3 DNA reads as TGTGCCAGCAGACCCTTGCCGGGGACTAGCGGGTACACAGATACGCAGTATTTT.

The V gene is TRBV10-1, the J gene TRBJ1-5; TRBD1 matches 8 bases. CDR1 and CDR2 (germline): WNHNN, SYGVQD (reference sequence). V gave up 6 bases and J gave up 5 bases; unmatched junction bases: 3. The CDR3 extends over 13 amino acids. Here the CDR3 DNA reads TGCGCCAGCAGCCGGGACAGGTATCAGCCCCAGCATTTT. This encodes CASSRDRYQPQHF.

The CDR3 reads CASSLTNTGGAFYGYTF. The CDR3 nucleotides read TGTGCCAGCAGCTTGACAAATACAGGGGGCGCCTTCTATGGCTACACCTTC. The chain is built from TRBV7-2 and TRBJ1-2, with 9 bases matching TRBD1. The CDR3 runs to 17 residues. The germline CDR1 and CDR2 sequences are SGHTA and FQGNSA. V was pared by 3 bases and J by 4 bases, with 12 bases of the junction left unmatched. Full variable domain (rest looked up from reference TRBV7-2 and TRBJ1-2): GAGVSQSPSNKVTEKGKDVELRCDPISGHTALYWYRQSLGQGLEFLIYFQGNSAPDKSGLPSDRFSAERTGGSVSTLTIQRTQQEDSAVYLCASSLTNTGGAFYGYTFGSGTRLTVV.

J is TRBJ1-1 and V is TRBV10-3; D may be TRBD1 (5 bases). CDR1 is ENHRY and CDR2 is SYGVKD in the germline V gene. This CDR3 is built from 16 residues. V was shortened by 3 bases and J by 5 bases, with 19 bases between the two germline ends. In DNA form, the CDR3 reads TGTGCCATCAGTGACGGTTACCAGGGAGGGGAGACTGAAGCTTTCTTT. Translation: CAISDGYQGGETEAFF.

The CDR3 loop reads CASSFRGGSYEQYF. The CDR3 DNA is TGTGCCAGCAGTTTCCGGGGGGGGTCCTACGAGCAGTACTTC. The rearrangement joins TRBV28 to TRBJ2-7; 8 bases align to TRBD2. CDR3 size: 14 residues. Germline CDR1 MDHEN, CDR2 SYDVKM. V shed 3 bases and J 1 base; nucleotides not matched to a gene: 2. Filled out from reference TRBV28 and TRBJ2-7, the complete variable domain reads DVKVTQSSRYLVKRTGEKVFLECVQDMDHENMFWYRQDPGLGLRLIYFSYDVKMKEKGDIPEGYSVSREKKERFSLILESASTNQTSMYLCASSFRGGSYEQYFGPGTRLTVT.

The rearrangement joins TRBV5-1 to TRBJ2-1, with 9 bases matching TRBD2. With 4 bases clipped from V and 4 bases from J, the junction kept 18 bases outside the gene matches. The CDR3 covers 19 residues. CDR1 is SGHRS and CDR2 is YFSETQ in the germline V gene. CDR3 nucleotides: TGCGCCAGCAGCCTCCTGGGGCTAGCGGGGTGGCCGACATACAATGAGCAGTTCTTC. Translating gives CASSLLGLAGWPTYNEQFF.

This clone has only one observation. The J gene is TRBJ1-2, the V gene TRBV6-5; D uncertain. V lost 6 bases and J 2 bases, leaving 10 bases between the germline ends. CDR3 length: 13 residues. Germline assignment: CDR1 MNHEY and CDR2 SVGAGI. CDR3 residues: CASRESGNYGYTF. The DNA of the CDR3 is TGTGCCAGCAGAGAGTCGGGGAACTATGGCTACACCTTC.